In its sample, the clone carrying this TCR beta chain was seen a few times. The data derive from a study of cytomegalovirus exposure and HLA in healthy donors. V lost 5 bases, J lost 7 bases, and 7 bases stayed unmatched. Germline CDR1 is KGHSH and CDR2 is LQKENI. The CDR3 spans 14 residues. Both 60 Vbeta primers and 13 Jbeta primers went into the PCR. Per the authors' pipeline: A follow-up analysis tallied some 80 million unique TCR beta chains, roughly 11 million shared. Sequencing used immunoSEQ multiplex PCR; TCRdb keeps in-frame clones, though not all of them. V and J calls plus clone size are reproduced from that table; the DNA served to infer D and trimming. The table lists roughly 100,000 clones, 10% to 15% of them singletons.

This chain links TRBV18 with TRBJ1-5, with TRBD1 identical over 8 bases. This receptor was identified in a man between 40 and 49 years old in good health and CMV-seropositive. Source material: PBMCs. CDR3 sequence reads: CASSSSGGWQPQHF. The CDR3 DNA follows: TGTGCCAGCTCATCTTCAGGGGGCTGGCAGCCCCAGCATTTT.